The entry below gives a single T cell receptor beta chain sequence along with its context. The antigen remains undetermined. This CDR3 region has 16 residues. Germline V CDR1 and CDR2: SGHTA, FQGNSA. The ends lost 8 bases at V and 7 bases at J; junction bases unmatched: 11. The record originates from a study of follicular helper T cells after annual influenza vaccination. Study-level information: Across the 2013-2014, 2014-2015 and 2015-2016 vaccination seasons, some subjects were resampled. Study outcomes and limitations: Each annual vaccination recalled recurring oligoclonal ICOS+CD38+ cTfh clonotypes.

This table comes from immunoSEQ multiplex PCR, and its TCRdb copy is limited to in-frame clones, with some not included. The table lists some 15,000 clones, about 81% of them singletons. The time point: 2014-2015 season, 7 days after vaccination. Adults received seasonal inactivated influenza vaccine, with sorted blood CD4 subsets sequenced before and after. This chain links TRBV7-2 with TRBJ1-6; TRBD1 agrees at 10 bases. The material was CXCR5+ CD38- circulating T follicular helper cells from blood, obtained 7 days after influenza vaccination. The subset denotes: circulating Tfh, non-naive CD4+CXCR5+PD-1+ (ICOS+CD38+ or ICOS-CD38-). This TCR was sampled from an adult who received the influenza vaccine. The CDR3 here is CASLREDRGINSPLHF. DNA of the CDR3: TGTGCCAGCCTTCGAGAGGACAGGGGGATAAATTCACCCCTCCACTTT.